The clone carrying this T cell receptor beta chain was seen only a few times. Its antigen is undetermined. Mismatch with germline at one junction end may stem from a read error. This entry belongs to a study of OX40 agonist ivuxolimab in advanced cancers. Turning to the study itself: The patients received agonistic anti-OX40 (CD134) antibody ivuxolimab.

Points from the study as a whole: Clonal expansion was seen in CD4+ and CD8+ blood T cells by week 6 at 0.1 to 3.0 mg/kg.

This CDR3 comprises 11 residues. Germline CDR1 reads SNHLY; CDR2 reads FYNNEI. Data came from immunoSEQ multiplex PCR; TCRdb stores just in-frame clones and leaves some out. The sample shows 35,000 to 50,000 clones, about 90% of them seen only once. The sample consisted of CD4+ or CD8+ T cells sorted from blood, taken in a trial of the OX40 agonist ivuxolimab. The V and J genes are TRBV2 and TRBJ1-1; D unresolved. The clonotype originates from an adult with an advanced solid tumor such as melanoma, head and neck, liver or kidney cancer. The CDR3 spells CASSEAPSRQF. The CDR3 DNA reads TGTGCCAGCAGTGAAGCCCCCTCCCGCCAGTTT.